What follows describes a single T cell receptor (beta chain). The antigen remains undetermined. The data were obtained in a study of shared clonotypes between healthy human individuals. V was shortened by 4 bases and J by 9 bases, with 19 bases between the two germline ends. This CDR3 has 14 residues. Broader study findings: Rarefaction exposed incomplete sorted-subset sequencing despite large depth.

The assay was carried out at the deep level. In the authors' methods: Filtering differed since immunoSEQ provided only junctions, with no quality scores. Sequencing used immunoSEQ multiplex PCR; TCRdb keeps in-frame clones, though not all of them. V and J calls and clone size are given by that table; D and trimming were obtained from the DNA. The table records about 1,800,000 clones, about 95% of them present only once. Naive CD8 populations comprised CD45RO-negative cells positively selected for CCR7, excluding terminally differentiated effector memory CD45RA+ cells. This rearrangement joins TRBV5-3 to TRBJ1-1, with no clear D. TRBV5-3 is noted as an ORF with a role that remains uncertain. The material sequenced was naive CD8+ T cells sorted from blood. The receptor was isolated from a young man in good health. The CDR3 region is CARSAYIPPGKAFF. The CDR3 DNA reads as TGTGCCAGAAGCGCCTATATACCACCGGGCAAAGCTTTCTTT.